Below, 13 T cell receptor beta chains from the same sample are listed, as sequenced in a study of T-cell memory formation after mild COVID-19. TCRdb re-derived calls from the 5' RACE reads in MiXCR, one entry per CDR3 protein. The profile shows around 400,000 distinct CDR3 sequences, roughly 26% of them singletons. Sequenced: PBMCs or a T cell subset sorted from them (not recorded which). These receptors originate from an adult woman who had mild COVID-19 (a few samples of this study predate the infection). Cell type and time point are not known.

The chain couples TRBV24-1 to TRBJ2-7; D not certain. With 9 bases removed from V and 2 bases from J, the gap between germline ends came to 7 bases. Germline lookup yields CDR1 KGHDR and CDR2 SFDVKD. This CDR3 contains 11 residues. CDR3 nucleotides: TGTGCCACCCGGTGGGCCTACGAGCAGTACTTC. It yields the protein CATRWAYEQYF.

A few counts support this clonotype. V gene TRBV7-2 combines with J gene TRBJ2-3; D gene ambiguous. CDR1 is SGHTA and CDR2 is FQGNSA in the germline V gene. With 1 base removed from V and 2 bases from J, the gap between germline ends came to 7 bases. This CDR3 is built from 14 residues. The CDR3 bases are TGTGCCAGCAGCTTAGATGCTACCACAGATACGCAGTATTTT. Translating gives CASSLDATTDTQYF.

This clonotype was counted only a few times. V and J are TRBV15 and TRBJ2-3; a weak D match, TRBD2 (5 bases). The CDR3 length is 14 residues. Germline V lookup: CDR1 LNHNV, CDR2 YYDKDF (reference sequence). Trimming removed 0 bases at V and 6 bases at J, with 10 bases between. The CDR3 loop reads CATSRDPRADTQYF. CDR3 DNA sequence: TGTGCCACCAGCAGAGATCCGAGGGCGGATACGCAGTATTTT. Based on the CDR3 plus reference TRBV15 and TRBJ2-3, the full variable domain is DAMVIQNPRYQVTQFGKPVTLSCSQTLNHNVMYWYQQKSSQAPKLLFHYYDKDFNNEADTPDNFQSRRPNTSFCFLDIRSPGLGDTAMYLCATSRDPRADTQYFGPGTRLTVL.

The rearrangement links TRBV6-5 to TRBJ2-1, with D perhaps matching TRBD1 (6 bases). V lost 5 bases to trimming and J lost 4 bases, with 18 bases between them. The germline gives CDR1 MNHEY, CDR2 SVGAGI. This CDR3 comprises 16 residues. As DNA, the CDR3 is TGTGCCAGCAGTACCCTGGGCAGGGGTAGTTACAATGAGCAGTTCTTC. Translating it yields CASSTLGRGSYNEQFF.

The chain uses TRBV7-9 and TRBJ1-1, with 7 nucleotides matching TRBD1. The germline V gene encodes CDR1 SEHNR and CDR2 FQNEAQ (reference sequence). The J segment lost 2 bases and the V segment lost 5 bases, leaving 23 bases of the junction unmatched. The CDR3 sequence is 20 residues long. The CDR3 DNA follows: TGTGCCAGCAGCCCCGGGACAGCTTATATTTTTCCCCTTATAAACACTGAAGCTTTCTTT. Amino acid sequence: CASSPGTAYIFPLINTEAFF.

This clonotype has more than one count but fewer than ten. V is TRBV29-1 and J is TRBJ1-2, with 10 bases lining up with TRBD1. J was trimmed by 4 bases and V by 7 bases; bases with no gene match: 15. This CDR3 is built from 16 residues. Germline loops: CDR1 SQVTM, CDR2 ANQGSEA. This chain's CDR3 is CSAPPSTGGKVYGYTF. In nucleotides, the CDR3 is TGCAGCGCTCCCCCCTCGACAGGGGGCAAAGTCTATGGCTACACCTTC.

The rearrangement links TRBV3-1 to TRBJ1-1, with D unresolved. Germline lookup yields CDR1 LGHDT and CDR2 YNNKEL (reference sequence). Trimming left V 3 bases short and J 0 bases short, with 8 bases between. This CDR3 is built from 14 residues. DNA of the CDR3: TGTGCCAGCAGCCAGCTCCCGGTGAACACTGAAGCTTTCTTT. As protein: CASSQLPVNTEAFF.

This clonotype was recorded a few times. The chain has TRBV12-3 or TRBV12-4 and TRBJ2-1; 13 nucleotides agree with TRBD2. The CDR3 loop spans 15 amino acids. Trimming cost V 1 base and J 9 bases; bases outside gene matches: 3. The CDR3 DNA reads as TGTGCCAGCAGTTTAGAGACTAGCGGGAGGTCTGAGCAGTTCTTC. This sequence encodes CASSLETSGRSEQFF.

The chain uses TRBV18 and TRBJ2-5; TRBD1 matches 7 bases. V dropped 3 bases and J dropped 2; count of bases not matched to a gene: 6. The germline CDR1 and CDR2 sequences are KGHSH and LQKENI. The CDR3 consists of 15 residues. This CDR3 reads CASSPLPGQQETQYF. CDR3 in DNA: TGTGCCAGCTCACCTTTACCGGGACAGCAAGAGACCCAGTACTTC.

CDR3 loop: CASTQGTGDTEAFF. The CDR3 coding sequence is TGTGCCAGCACCCAGGGGACAGGGGACACTGAAGCTTTCTTT. J is TRBJ1-1 and V is TRBV9, with 10 bases lining up with TRBD1. CDR1 SGDLS and CDR2 YYNGEE come from the germline V gene. The length of the CDR3 is 14 residues. V trimming: 6 bases; J trimming: 3 bases; junction bases outside the gene matches: 5.

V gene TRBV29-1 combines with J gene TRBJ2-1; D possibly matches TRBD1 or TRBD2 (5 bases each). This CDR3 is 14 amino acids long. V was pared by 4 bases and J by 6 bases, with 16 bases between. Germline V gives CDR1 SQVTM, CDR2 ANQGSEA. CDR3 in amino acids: CSVGGPGAGNEQFF. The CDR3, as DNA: TGCAGCGTTGGGGGCCCCGGGGCGGGCAATGAGCAGTTCTTC.

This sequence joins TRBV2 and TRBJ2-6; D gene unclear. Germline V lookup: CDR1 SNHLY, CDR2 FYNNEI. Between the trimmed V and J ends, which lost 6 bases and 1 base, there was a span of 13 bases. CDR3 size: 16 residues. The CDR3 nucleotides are TGTGCCAGCAGAAACGTTGGCAGGTCTGGGGCCAACGTCCTGACTTTC. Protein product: CASRNVGRSGANVLTF.

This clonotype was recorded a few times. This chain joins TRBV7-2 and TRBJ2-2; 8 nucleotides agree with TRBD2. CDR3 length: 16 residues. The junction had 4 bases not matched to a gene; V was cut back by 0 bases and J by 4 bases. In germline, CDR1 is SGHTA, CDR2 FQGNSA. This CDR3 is CASSLAWTSSTGELFF. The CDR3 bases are TGTGCCAGCAGCTTAGCTTGGACTAGCTCCACCGGGGAGCTGTTTTTT.